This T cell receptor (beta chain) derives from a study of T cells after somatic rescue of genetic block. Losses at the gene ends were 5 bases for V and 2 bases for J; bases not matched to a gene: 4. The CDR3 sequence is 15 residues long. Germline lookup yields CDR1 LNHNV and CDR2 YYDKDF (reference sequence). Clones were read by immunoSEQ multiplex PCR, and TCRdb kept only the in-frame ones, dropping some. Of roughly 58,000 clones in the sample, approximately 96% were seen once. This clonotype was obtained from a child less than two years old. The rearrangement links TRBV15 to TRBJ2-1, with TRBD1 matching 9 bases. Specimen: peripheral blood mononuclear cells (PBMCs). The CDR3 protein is CATSRRDRAYNEQFF. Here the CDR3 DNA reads TGTGCCACCAGCCGCCGGGACAGGGCCTACAATGAGCAGTTCTTC.